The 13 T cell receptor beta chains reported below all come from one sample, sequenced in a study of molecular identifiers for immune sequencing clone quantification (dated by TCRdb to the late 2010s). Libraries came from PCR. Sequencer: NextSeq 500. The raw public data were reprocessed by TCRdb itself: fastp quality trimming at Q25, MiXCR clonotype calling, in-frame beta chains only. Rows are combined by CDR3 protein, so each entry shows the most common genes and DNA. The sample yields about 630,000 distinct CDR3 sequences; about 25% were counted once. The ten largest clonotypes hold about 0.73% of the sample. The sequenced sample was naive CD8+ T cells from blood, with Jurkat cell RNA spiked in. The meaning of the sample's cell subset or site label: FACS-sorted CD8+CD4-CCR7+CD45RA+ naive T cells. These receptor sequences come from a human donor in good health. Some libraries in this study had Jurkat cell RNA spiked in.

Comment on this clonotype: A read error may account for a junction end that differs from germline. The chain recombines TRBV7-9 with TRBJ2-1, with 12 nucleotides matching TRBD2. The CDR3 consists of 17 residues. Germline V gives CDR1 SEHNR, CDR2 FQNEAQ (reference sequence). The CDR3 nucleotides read TGTGCCCGCCGCCCGATCCTAGCGGGGGGGCCGTCCAATGCGCAGTTCTTC. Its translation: CARRPILAGGPSNAQFF.

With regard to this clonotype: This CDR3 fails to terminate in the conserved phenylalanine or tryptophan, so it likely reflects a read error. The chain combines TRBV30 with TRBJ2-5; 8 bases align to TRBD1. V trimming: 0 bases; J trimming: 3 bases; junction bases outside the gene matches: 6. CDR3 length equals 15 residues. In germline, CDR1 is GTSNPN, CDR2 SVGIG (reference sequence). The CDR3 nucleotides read TGTGCCTGGAGTGTAGGCCAGGGGGCTAAAGAGACCCAGTACATC. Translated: CAWSVGQGAKETQYI.

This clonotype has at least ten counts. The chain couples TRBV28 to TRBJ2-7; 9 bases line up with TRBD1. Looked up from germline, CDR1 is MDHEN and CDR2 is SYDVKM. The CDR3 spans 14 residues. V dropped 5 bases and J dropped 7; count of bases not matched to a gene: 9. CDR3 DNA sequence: TGTGCCAGCAGTCCCCGGACAGGGGTTTGGGAGCAGTACTTC. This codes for CASSPRTGVWEQYF. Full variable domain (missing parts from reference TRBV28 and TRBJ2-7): DVKVTQSSRYLVKRTGEKVFLECVQDMDHENMFWYRQDPGLGLRLIYFSYDVKMKEKGDIPEGYSVSREKKERFSLILESASTNQTSMYLCASSPRTGVWEQYFGPGTRLTVT.

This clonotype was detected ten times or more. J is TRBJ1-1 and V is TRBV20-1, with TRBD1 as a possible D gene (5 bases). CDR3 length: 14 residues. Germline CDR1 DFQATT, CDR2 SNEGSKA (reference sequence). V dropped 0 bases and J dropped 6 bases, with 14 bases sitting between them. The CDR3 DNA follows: TGCAGTGCTAGAGATCAAAGGGGATCCGCTGAAGCTTTCTTT. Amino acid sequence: CSARDQRGSAEAFF.

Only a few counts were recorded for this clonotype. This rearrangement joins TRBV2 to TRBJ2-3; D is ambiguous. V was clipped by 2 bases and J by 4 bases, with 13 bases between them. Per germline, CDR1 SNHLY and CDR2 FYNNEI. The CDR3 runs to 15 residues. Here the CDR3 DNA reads TGTGCCAGCAGTGAAATAGATAGAGTCCCAGATACGCAGTATTTT. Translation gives CASSEIDRVPDTQYF.

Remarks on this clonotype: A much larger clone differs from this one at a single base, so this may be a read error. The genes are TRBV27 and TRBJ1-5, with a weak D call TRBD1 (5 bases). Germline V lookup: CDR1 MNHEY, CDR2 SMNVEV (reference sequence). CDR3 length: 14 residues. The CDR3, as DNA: TGTGCCAGCAGTTTATGGCAGGGTCTTCAGCCCCAGCAATTT. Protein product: CASSLWQGLQPQQF.

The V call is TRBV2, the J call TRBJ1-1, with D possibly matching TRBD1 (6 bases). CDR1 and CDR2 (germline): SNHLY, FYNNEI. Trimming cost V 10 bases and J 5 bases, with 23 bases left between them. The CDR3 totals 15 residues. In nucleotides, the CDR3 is TGTGCCACAACGCCGGGACGGCTAGGGGGGACTGAAGCTTTCTTT. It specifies CATTPGRLGGTEAFF.

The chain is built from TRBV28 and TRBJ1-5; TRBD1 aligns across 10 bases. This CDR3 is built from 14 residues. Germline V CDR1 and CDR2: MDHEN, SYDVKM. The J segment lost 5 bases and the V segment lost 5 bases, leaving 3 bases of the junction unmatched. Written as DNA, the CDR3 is TGTGCCAGCAGTGGACAGGGGGGATATCAGCCCCAGCATTTT. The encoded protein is CASSGQGGYQPQHF.

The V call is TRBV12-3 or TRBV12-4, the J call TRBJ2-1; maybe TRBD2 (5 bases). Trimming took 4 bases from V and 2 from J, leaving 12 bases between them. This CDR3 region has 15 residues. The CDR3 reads CASSSRLGAYNEQFF. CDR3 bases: TGTGCCAGCAGTTCACGATTGGGAGCCTACAATGAGCAGTTCTTC.

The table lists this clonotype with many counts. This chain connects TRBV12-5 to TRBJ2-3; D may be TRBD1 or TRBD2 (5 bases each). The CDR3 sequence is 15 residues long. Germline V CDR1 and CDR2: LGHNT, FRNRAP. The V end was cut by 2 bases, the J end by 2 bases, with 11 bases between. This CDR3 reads CASGLIWGNTDTQYF. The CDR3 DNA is TGTGCTAGTGGTTTGATTTGGGGGAACACAGATACGCAGTATTTT. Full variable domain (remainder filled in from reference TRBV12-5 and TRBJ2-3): DARVTQTPRHKVTEMGQEVTMRCQPILGHNTVFWYRQTMMQGLELLAYFRNRAPLDDSGMPKDRFSAEMPDATLATLKIQPSEPRDSAVYFCASGLIWGNTDTQYFGPGTRLTVL.

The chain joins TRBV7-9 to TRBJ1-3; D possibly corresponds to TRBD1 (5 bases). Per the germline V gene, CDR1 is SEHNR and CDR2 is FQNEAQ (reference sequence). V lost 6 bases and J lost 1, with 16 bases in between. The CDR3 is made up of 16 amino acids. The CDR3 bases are TGTGCCAGCAGGATGAGTGGGACGGCATCTGGAAACACCATATATTTT. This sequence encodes CASRMSGTASGNTIYF. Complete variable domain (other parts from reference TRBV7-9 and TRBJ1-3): DTGVSQNPRHKITKRGQNVTFRCDPISEHNRLYWYRQTLGQGPEFLTYFQNEAQLEKSRLLSDRFSAERPKGSFSTLEIQRTEQGDSAMYLCASRMSGTASGNTIYFGEGSWLTVV.

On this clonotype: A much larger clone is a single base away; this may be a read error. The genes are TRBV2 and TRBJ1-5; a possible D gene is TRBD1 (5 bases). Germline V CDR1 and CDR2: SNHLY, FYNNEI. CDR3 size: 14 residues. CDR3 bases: TGTGCCTGCAGTGAAGCGACAGAAAATCAGCCCCAGCATTTT. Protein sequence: CACSEATENQPQHF.

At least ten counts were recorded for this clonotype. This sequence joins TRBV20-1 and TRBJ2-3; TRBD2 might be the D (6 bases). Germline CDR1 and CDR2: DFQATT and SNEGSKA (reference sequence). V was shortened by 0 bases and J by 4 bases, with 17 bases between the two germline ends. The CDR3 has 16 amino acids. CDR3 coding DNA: TGCAGTGCTAGAGATATCGAACGCGGGATTCCAGATACGCAGTATTTT. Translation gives CSARDIERGIPDTQYF.